Shown below are 26 T cell receptor beta chains from a single sample sequenced in a study of T cell responses to AZD1222 COVID-19 vaccine. Some clones are missing from TCRdb's copy, which holds only in-frame ones; the method was immunoSEQ multiplex PCR. This table holds around 100,000 clones, 65% to 85% found once. The sequences come from peripheral blood, collected on day 0 of AZD1222 vaccination. The receptors shown here come from an adult in good health.

The V gene is TRBV3-1 (or the pseudogene TRBV3-2), the J gene TRBJ1-1; a possible D gene is TRBD1 (5 bases). The germline V gene has CDR1 LGHDT and CDR2 YNNKEL (reference sequence). V lost 0 bases and J 2 bases, leaving 7 bases between the germline ends. This CDR3 is built from 14 residues. In DNA form, the CDR3 reads TGTGCCAGCAGCCAAGATCAGGGTAACACTGAAGCTTTCTTT. The encoded protein is CASSQDQGNTEAFF.

In this sample, this clone turned up a few times. The chain links TRBV5-4 to TRBJ1-2; the D is unclear. CDR3 length: 14 amino acids. Trimming took 2 bases from V and 3 from J, leaving 11 bases between them. Germline V gives CDR1 SGHNT, CDR2 YYREEE (reference sequence). The CDR3, as DNA: TGTGCCAGCAGCTTAAACTACGGCGACTATGGCTACACCTTC. Its translation is CASSLNYGDYGYTF.

V usage is TRBV7-9 and J usage is TRBJ2-7; a weak D match, TRBD2 (6 bases). Germline CDR1 and CDR2: SEHNR and FQNEAQ (reference sequence). The CDR3 has 14 residues. The V end lost 5 bases, the J end lost 4 bases, and 15 bases lay between the germline ends. As DNA, the CDR3 is TGTGCCAGCAGCCTGGACCTGGAGGGGTACGAGCAGTACTTC. Encoded protein: CASSLDLEGYEQYF.

J is TRBJ2-3 and V is TRBV25-1, with TRBD2 matching over 9 bases. The CDR3 loop spans 17 amino acids. After removal of 1 base from V and 1 base from J, the junction contained 6 bases not matched to a gene. CDR1 and CDR2 (germline): MGHDK, SYGVNS. CDR3 region: CASSESHASGGTDTQYF. In nucleotides, the CDR3 is TGTGCCAGCAGTGAATCCCATGCTAGCGGGGGCACAGATACGCAGTATTTT.

The V call is TRBV6-2 or TRBV6-3, the J call TRBJ1-1; 8 bases are a match to TRBD1. The germline V gene has CDR1 MNHEY and CDR2 SVGEGT. The CDR3 has 15 amino acids. V was pared by 0 bases and J by 2 bases, with 2 bases of the junction left unmatched. CDR3 loop: CASSYSPGGNTEAFF. The CDR3 bases are TGTGCCAGCAGTTACTCTCCAGGGGGCAACACTGAAGCTTTCTTT.

This chain joins TRBV5-6 and TRBJ2-3; 7 positions match TRBD1. CDR1 is SGHDT, CDR2 YYEEEE, per germline. This CDR3 has 15 amino acids. Trimming at V came to 3 bases and at J to 0 bases, leaving 4 bases not matched to a gene. Written as DNA, the CDR3 is TGTGCCAGCAGCTGGGGGACAGCTAGCACAGATACGCAGTATTTT. Translation: CASSWGTASTDTQYF.

The chain recombines TRBV18 with TRBJ2-7, with TRBD1 identical over 12 bases. V gave up 3 bases and J gave up 3 bases; unmatched junction bases: 3. The CDR3 loop spans 15 amino acids. Germline V gene sequence: CDR1 KGHSH, CDR2 LQKENI. Written as DNA, the CDR3 is TGTGCCAGCTCACCCGGGACAGGGGGCTTCTACGAGCAGTACTTC. This codes for CASSPGTGGFYEQYF. The whole variable domain, filled in from reference TRBV18 and TRBJ2-7, reads NAGVMQNPRHLVRRRGQEARLRCSPMKGHSHVYWYRQLPEEGLKFMVYLQKENIIDESGMPKERFSAEFPKEGPSILRIQQVVRGDSAAYFCASSPGTGGFYEQYFGPGTRLTVT.

This clone was counted a single time. The rearrangement links TRBV28 to TRBJ2-7; D assignment may be TRBD1 or TRBD2 (5 bases each). The CDR3 consists of 15 residues. CDR1 and CDR2 from the germline V gene are MDHEN and SYDVKM. The V and J ends lost 6 bases and 3 bases respectively, with 18 bases between them. CDR3 region: CASRIRRDRLYEQYF. CDR3 nucleotides: TGTGCCAGCAGAATCCGCCGGGACCGTCTCTACGAGCAGTACTTC.

The chain has TRBV29-1 and TRBJ1-5; TRBD1 might be the D (6 bases). V lost 6 bases and J lost 5, with 17 bases in between. The CDR3 loop spans 14 amino acids. The germline V gene has CDR1 SQVTM and CDR2 ANQGSEA. Here the CDR3 reads CSVGYGTRHQPQHF. CDR3 DNA: TGCAGCGTCGGGTACGGGACACGCCATCAGCCCCAGCATTTT.

There are a few counts of this clone. The chain recombines TRBV7-2 with TRBJ2-7; D might be TRBD2 (5 bases). The CDR3 covers 13 residues. The V gene's germline CDR1 is SGHTA and CDR2 FQGNSA. Trimming cost V 5 bases and J 7 bases, with 15 bases left between them. The chain's CDR3 is CASSPARAREQYF. CDR3 sequence (DNA): TGTGCCAGCAGCCCGGCGAGGGCAAGGGAGCAGTACTTC.

The chain employs TRBV3-1 (or the pseudogene TRBV3-2) and TRBJ2-3; TRBD2 agrees at 11 bases. After removal of 3 bases from V and 0 bases from J, the junction contained 5 bases not matched to a gene. The CDR3 has 17 residues. The V gene's germline CDR1 is LGHDT and CDR2 YNNKEL (reference sequence). For the CDR3, the DNA is TGTGCCAGCAGCCACCAAAGGACTAGCGGGAGCACAGATACGCAGTATTTT. It specifies CASSHQRTSGSTDTQYF.

This clone was observed a few times. This sequence joins TRBV6-5 and TRBJ2-7; 7 bases fit TRBD2. This CDR3 is 15 amino acids long. Germline CDR1 reads MNHEY; CDR2 reads SVGAGI. V dropped 7 bases and J dropped 2; count of bases not matched to a gene: 11. The CDR3 DNA reads TGTGCCAGCATCCCGGGGAGCGGGAATACCTACGAGCAGTACTTC. Translation: CASIPGSGNTYEQYF.

This clone was seen just once. DNA for the CDR3: TGTGCCTGGAAGGGTGAAGGACTAGCGGGGCCCCGCACAGATACGCAGTATTTT. As protein: CAWKGEGLAGPRTDTQYF. V usage is TRBV30 and J usage is TRBJ2-3, with TRBD2 matching 12 bases. The CDR3 totals 18 residues. The V segment lost 4 bases and the J segment 1 base; nucleotides outside the gene matches: 12. Germline V gene data show CDR1 as GTSNPN and CDR2 as SVGIG (reference sequence).

The chain couples TRBV2 to TRBJ2-3; D may correspond to TRBD1 or TRBD2 (6 bases each). The CDR3 is made up of 15 amino acids. V gave up 4 bases and J gave up 5 bases, with 16 bases separating them. The germline V gene encodes CDR1 SNHLY and CDR2 FYNNEI. The DNA of the CDR3 is TGTGCCAGCAGTGGGACTGGGGGGCATATAGATACGCAGTATTTT. Translating it yields CASSGTGGHIDTQYF.

The chain uses TRBV4-2 and TRBJ2-7; 7 nucleotides match TRBD2. CDR3 size: 15 residues. J was trimmed by 0 bases and V by 6 bases; bases with no gene match: 8. The germline CDR1 and CDR2 sequences are LGHNA and YNFKEQ. The CDR3 reads CASRRDGGSSYEQYF. The DNA of the CDR3 is TGTGCCAGCAGGAGAGACGGGGGGAGCTCCTACGAGCAGTACTTC.

A single count supports this clone. A read error may account for a junction end that differs from germline. The chain combines TRBV5-4 with TRBJ1-1, with D uncertain. The CDR3 has 15 residues. In germline, CDR1 is SGHNT, CDR2 YYREEE (reference sequence). The DNA for the CDR3 is TGTGCCAGCAGTTTCTATAGTGGCGTCCTAACTGAGGCTTTCTTT. Its translation: CASSFYSGVLTEAFF.

The chain recombines TRBV2 with TRBJ2-3; TRBD2 agrees at 9 bases. This CDR3 contains 14 residues. CDR1 is SNHLY and CDR2 is FYNNEI in the germline V gene. The ends lost 7 bases at V and 8 bases at J; junction bases unmatched: 10. The CDR3 region has the DNA TGTGCCAGCATCGGCCTAGCGGGAAGGGGTACGCAGTATTTT. Translated, it gives CASIGLAGRGTQYF.

CDR3 sequence reads: CASSPREDMGYTF. The CDR3 DNA reads TGTGCCAGCTCACCACGTGAGGATATGGGCTACACCTTC. The V gene is TRBV18, the J gene TRBJ1-2; D not certain. Looked up from germline, CDR1 is KGHSH and CDR2 is LQKENI. The CDR3 extends over 13 amino acids. V lost 1 base and J 8 bases, leaving 11 bases between the germline ends.

The V gene is TRBV7-2, the J gene TRBJ2-5; 7 bases are shared with TRBD2. Germline assignment: CDR1 SGHTA and CDR2 FQGNSA. With 5 bases clipped from V and 4 bases from J, the junction kept 4 bases outside the gene matches. CDR3 length: 13 residues. CDR3 nucleotides: TGTGCCAGCAGCCTTAGCGGGCTAGAGACCCAGTACTTC. It is translated as CASSLSGLETQYF. The full variable domain, its missing parts supplied by reference TRBV7-2 and TRBJ2-5, is GAGVSQSPSNKVTEKGKDVELRCDPISGHTALYWYRQSLGQGLEFLIYFQGNSAPDKSGLPSDRFSAERTGGSVSTLTIQRTQQEDSAVYLCASSLSGLETQYFGPGTRLLVL.

V is TRBV6-2 or TRBV6-3 and J is TRBJ2-7; D ambiguous. The CDR3 covers 13 residues. Germline CDR1 is MNHEY and CDR2 is SVGEGT. Trimming left V 2 bases short and J 7 bases short, with 12 bases between. CDR3 sequence: CASSYVRPDEQYF. As DNA, the CDR3 is TGTGCCAGCAGTTACGTCAGGCCCGATGAGCAGTACTTC.

This clone was detected only a few times. The chain combines TRBV7-8 with TRBJ2-5; possibly TRBD2 for D (6 bases). In germline, CDR1 is SGHVS, CDR2 FQNEAQ. Trimming cost V 3 bases and J 7 bases, with 15 bases left between them. This CDR3 has 14 residues. The CDR3 protein is CASSFEGGGATQYF. The CDR3 nucleotides read TGTGCCAGCAGCTTCGAGGGAGGCGGGGCGACCCAGTACTTC. The full variable domain, with the rest looked up from reference TRBV7-8 and TRBJ2-5, is GAGVSQSPRYKVAKRGQDVALRCDPISGHVSLFWYQQALGQGPEFLTYFQNEAQLDKSGLPSDRFFAERPEGSVSTLKIQRTQQEDSAVYLCASSFEGGGATQYFGPGTRLLVL.

The CDR3 here is CASSYQQSTEAFF. The CDR3, as DNA: TGTGCCAGTAGCTATCAACAGAGCACTGAAGCTTTCTTT. The chain uses TRBV19 and TRBJ1-1; no definite D call. The V gene lost 6 bases and the J gene lost 4 bases, with 12 bases spanning the gap. There are 13 residues in the CDR3. In germline, CDR1 is LNHDA, CDR2 SQIVND (reference sequence).

CDR3 in amino acids: CASSSGRTGGEQYF. In nucleotides, the CDR3 is TGTGCCAGCAGTAGCGGTCGGACAGGGGGCGAGCAGTACTTC. The rearrangement links TRBV6-5 to TRBJ2-7; 10 nucleotides agree with TRBD1. The germline gives CDR1 MNHEY, CDR2 SVGAGI. J was trimmed by 6 bases and V by 5 bases; bases with no gene match: 7. The CDR3 totals 14 residues.

This rearrangement joins TRBV5-1 to TRBJ2-1; 10 nucleotides agree with TRBD2. J was trimmed by 9 bases and V by 4 bases; bases with no gene match: 10. The CDR3 runs 15 residues. The germline V gene has CDR1 SGHRS and CDR2 YFSETQ. CDR3 in amino acids: CASSDPGLASGEQFF. CDR3 nucleotides: TGCGCCAGCAGCGATCCGGGACTAGCGAGCGGTGAGCAGTTCTTC.

The CDR3 spells CSASAGGLIYTQYF. In DNA, the CDR3 is TGCAGTGCGAGTGCGGGGGGGCTAATATATACGCAGTATTTT. The chain has TRBV20-1 and TRBJ2-3, with 9 bases fitting TRBD2. The V gene's germline CDR1 is DFQATT and CDR2 SNEGSKA (reference sequence). V lost 6 bases, J lost 7 bases, and 11 bases stayed unmatched. The CDR3 extends over 14 amino acids.

The chain has TRBV28 and TRBJ1-5; D is possibly TRBD1 (5 bases). The CDR3 consists of 16 residues. Germline V CDR1 and CDR2: MDHEN, SYDVKM. The V end lost 1 base, the J end lost 0 bases, and 10 bases lay between the germline ends. The CDR3 bases are TGTGCCAGCAGTTTATCGGGGGTTTATAGCAATCAGCCCCAGCATTTT. This translates into CASSLSGVYSNQPQHF.